The 21 T cell receptor beta chains below were found in one sample sequenced in a study of OX40 agonist ivuxolimab in advanced cancers. Assay used: immunoSEQ multiplex PCR; TCRdb lists only in-frame clones, some missing. The data contain roughly 53,000 clones, around 83% of them singletons. Sample: CD4+ or CD8+ T cells sorted from blood, taken in a trial of the OX40 agonist ivuxolimab. All receptors come from an adult with an advanced solid tumor such as melanoma, head and neck, liver or kidney cancer.

CDR3 residues: CASRKTSNEKLFF. The CDR3 DNA reads TGTGCCAGCAGAAAAACTTCTAATGAAAAACTGTTTTTT. The chain is built from TRBV28 and TRBJ1-4; D remains unclear. Germline V gives CDR1 MDHEN, CDR2 SYDVKM. This CDR3 has 13 amino acids. The V end lost 6 bases, the J end lost 3 bases, and 8 bases lay between the germline ends.

The rearrangement links TRBV7-9 to TRBJ1-6; TRBD1 aligns across 7 bases. Trimming removed 5 bases from V and 6 bases from J; junction bases left unmatched: 13. This CDR3 has 17 residues. Germline V gene lookup returns CDR1 SEHNR and CDR2 FQNEAQ (reference sequence). CDR3 sequence reads: CASSPLGGTAPNSPLHF. The CDR3 DNA follows: TGTGCCAGCAGCCCCCTAGGAGGGACAGCCCCTAATTCACCCCTCCACTTT.

The rearrangement links TRBV2 to TRBJ1-2; D perhaps matches TRBD1 (5 bases). Deletions cut 6 bases from V and 0 bases from J, with 14 bases between. The germline gives CDR1 SNHLY, CDR2 FYNNEI. The CDR3 sequence is 15 residues long. The CDR3 spells CASRARDGANYGYTF. The CDR3 DNA reads TGTGCCAGCAGGGCCCGGGACGGAGCTAACTATGGCTACACCTTC.

The chain carries TRBV7-2 and TRBJ2-7; TRBD2 matches at 8 bases. This CDR3 has 15 amino acids. The ends lost 3 bases at V and 0 bases at J; junction bases unmatched: 4. Germline V gene data show CDR1 as SGHTA and CDR2 as FQGNSA. The CDR3 DNA is TGTGCCAGCAGCTTGGAGACTAGCGCCTCCTACGAGCAGTACTTC. Encoded protein: CASSLETSASYEQYF.

This chain uses TRBV13 with TRBJ2-7; D assignment may be TRBD1 or TRBD2 (6 bases each). CDR3 length: 14 residues. Germline V gene lookup returns CDR1 PRHDT and CDR2 FYEKMQ (reference sequence). V lost 5 bases and J 7 bases, leaving 18 bases between the germline ends. The CDR3 DNA follows: TGTGCCAGCAGCCTCGGGATCGGAGGGGGGGAGCAGTACTTC. It encodes CASSLGIGGGEQYF.

Points on this clone: The same CDR3 can be traced to other DNA sequences in this sample. The CDR3 is CASSTSGTDYGYTF. The CDR3 nucleotides are TGTGCCAGCAGTACCTCCGGGACGGACTATGGCTACACCTTC. This chain connects TRBV6-5 to TRBJ1-2, with a weak D call TRBD1 (5 bases). The CDR3 loop spans 14 amino acids. The V and J ends lost 5 bases and 3 bases respectively, with 13 bases between them. CDR1 MNHEY and CDR2 SVGAGI come from the germline V gene.

This clone was seen a handful of times. This sequence joins TRBV27 and TRBJ2-7; perhaps TRBD1 as D (6 bases). The CDR3 sequence is 13 residues long. From germline, CDR1 is MNHEY and CDR2 SMNVEV (reference sequence). The V end was cut by 8 bases, the J end by 2 bases, with 13 bases between. CDR3 bases: TGTGCCAGCGCTAGACAGGCCCCCTACGAGCAGTACTTC. Its protein is CASARQAPYEQYF.

The rearrangement uses TRBV5-6 and TRBJ2-2; TRBD2 matches 8 bases. The germline V gene encodes CDR1 SGHDT and CDR2 YYEEEE. This CDR3 contains 16 residues. V dropped 4 bases and J dropped 0; count of bases not matched to a gene: 5. DNA of the CDR3: TGTGCCAGCAGCCCCGCCGGGGGGGCGAACACCGGGGAGCTGTTTTTT. It is translated as CASSPAGGANTGELFF.

The rearrangement links TRBV27 to TRBJ2-5, with 7 bases that match TRBD2. The length of the CDR3 is 16 residues. The ends lost 5 bases at V and 5 bases at J; junction bases unmatched: 14. Germline V CDR1 and CDR2: MNHEY, SMNVEV (reference sequence). CDR3 nucleotide sequence: TGTGCCAGCAGTCCCCCGGGCGGGAGATACGGGGAGACCCAGTACTTC. Amino acids: CASSPPGGRYGETQYF.

This clone has a handful of counts. The chain has TRBV9 and TRBJ2-7, with D uncertain. Trimming removed 3 bases at V and 6 bases at J, with 19 bases between. CDR3 size: 15 residues. The germline CDR1 and CDR2 sequences are SGDLS and YYNGEE. CDR3 loop: CASSAKGFSLGEQYF. DNA for the CDR3: TGTGCCAGCAGCGCAAAAGGGTTTTCTTTGGGCGAGCAGTACTTC.

The chain recombines TRBV30 with TRBJ1-4, with D maybe TRBD1 (5 bases). Germline V lookup: CDR1 GTSNPN, CDR2 SVGIG (reference sequence). The CDR3 is 15 residues long. Between the trimmed V and J ends, which lost 1 base and 11 bases, there was a span of 20 bases. The CDR3 DNA sequence: TGTGCCTGGAGTGGGGAGACAGTGGGGGTAGACAAACTGTTTTTT. Its translation: CAWSGETVGVDKLFF.

The rearrangement uses TRBV14 and TRBJ2-5; TRBD1 matches 8 bases. V was clipped by 4 bases and J by 5 bases; unmatched bases: 9. This CDR3 spans 15 amino acids. In germline, CDR1 is SGHDN, CDR2 FVKESK. Written as DNA, the CDR3 is TGTGCCAGCAGCCCCCTAAGAAGGGACAGGGAGACCCAGTACTTC. This translates into CASSPLRRDRETQYF.

This chain connects TRBV14 to TRBJ2-3; no definite D call. The germline V gene encodes CDR1 SGHDN and CDR2 FVKESK. The ends were cut back, 1 base at V and 0 bases at J, with 14 bases in the middle. The CDR3 spans 17 residues. The CDR3 nucleotides read TGTGCCAGCAGCCAAGGTGCCTCCTGGTATAGCACAGATACGCAGTATTTT. Amino acid sequence: CASSQGASWYSTDTQYF.

The rearrangement joins TRBV6-4 to TRBJ2-7, with D hard to call. Trimming cost V 6 bases and J 0 bases, with 12 bases left between them. Germline assignment: CDR1 MRHNA and CDR2 SNTAGT. The CDR3 spans 14 residues. The CDR3 nucleotides are TGTGCCAGCAGCCCCGACGATGCCTCCTACGAGCAGTACTTC. It yields the protein CASSPDDASYEQYF.

The CDR3 region has the DNA TGTGCCAGTAGTATATCTGGGATAACGGAGACCCAGTACTTC. Translating gives CASSISGITETQYF. The rearrangement joins TRBV19 to TRBJ2-5; no definite D call. The CDR3 has 14 residues. In germline, CDR1 is LNHDA, CDR2 SQIVND (reference sequence). V was pared by 2 bases and J by 5 bases, with 12 bases between.

The chain joins TRBV5-4 to TRBJ1-1; tentatively, D is TRBD1 (5 bases). V was pared by 3 bases and J by 1 base, with 10 bases between. The CDR3 is 14 residues long. Germline V gene sequence: CDR1 SGHNT, CDR2 YYREEE (reference sequence). The CDR3 DNA reads as TGTGCCAGCAGCTGGCCCGGGACGAACACTGAAGCTTTCTTT. This translates into CASSWPGTNTEAFF. Looking up the rest from reference TRBV5-4 and TRBJ1-1 gives the full variable domain: ETGVTQSPTHLIKTRGQQVTLRCSSQSGHNTVSWYQQALGQGPQFIFQYYREEENGRGNFPPRFSGLQFPNYSSELNVNALELDDSALYLCASSWPGTNTEAFFGQGTRLTVV.

This clone was detected only once. The genes are TRBV6-1 and TRBJ2-1; D tentatively reads TRBD1 or TRBD2 (6 bases each). This CDR3 comprises 15 residues. The germline CDR1 and CDR2 sequences are MNHNS and SASEGT. V was trimmed by 2 bases and J by 1 base, leaving 9 bases between them. This chain's CDR3 is CASSESGASYNEQFF. The CDR3 DNA sequence: TGTGCCAGCAGTGAATCGGGGGCGTCCTACAATGAGCAGTTCTTC.

The rearrangement joins TRBV4-1 to TRBJ2-7, with 11 nucleotides matching TRBD2. V gave up 1 base and J gave up 1 base; unmatched junction bases: 0. The CDR3 totals 15 residues. Germline V gene sequence: CDR1 MGHRA, CDR2 YSYEKL. The CDR3 protein is CASSQGLAGSYEQYF. CDR3 in DNA: TGCGCCAGCAGCCAAGGACTAGCGGGATCCTACGAGCAGTACTTC.

The chain uses TRBV29-1 and TRBJ2-5; 11 bases line up with TRBD1. The CDR3 extends over 15 amino acids. V lost 6 bases, J lost 1 base, and 7 bases stayed unmatched. The germline V gene has CDR1 SQVTM and CDR2 ANQGSEA. The CDR3 DNA is TGCAGCGTCGCCGGGACAGGGGGTATCCAAGAGACCCAGTACTTC. Protein product: CSVAGTGGIQETQYF.

This rearrangement joins TRBV6-6 to TRBJ1-3; the D gene is possibly TRBD1 (6 bases). Germline CDR1 MNHNY, CDR2 SVGAGI (reference sequence). The CDR3 contains 14 residues. Trimming cost V 6 bases and J 1 base, with 10 bases left between them. This CDR3 reads CASRPGESGNTIYF. The DNA of the CDR3 is TGTGCCAGCAGGCCAGGGGAATCTGGAAACACCATATATTTT.

The J gene is TRBJ2-5, the V gene TRBV6-1, with D hard to call. CDR3 length equals 12 residues. Germline V CDR1 and CDR2: MNHNS, SASEGT. The V and J ends lost 2 bases and 5 bases respectively, with 6 bases between them. The CDR3 DNA reads TGTGCCAGCAGTGAATCCGGTGAGACCCAGTACTTC. Its translation is CASSESGETQYF.